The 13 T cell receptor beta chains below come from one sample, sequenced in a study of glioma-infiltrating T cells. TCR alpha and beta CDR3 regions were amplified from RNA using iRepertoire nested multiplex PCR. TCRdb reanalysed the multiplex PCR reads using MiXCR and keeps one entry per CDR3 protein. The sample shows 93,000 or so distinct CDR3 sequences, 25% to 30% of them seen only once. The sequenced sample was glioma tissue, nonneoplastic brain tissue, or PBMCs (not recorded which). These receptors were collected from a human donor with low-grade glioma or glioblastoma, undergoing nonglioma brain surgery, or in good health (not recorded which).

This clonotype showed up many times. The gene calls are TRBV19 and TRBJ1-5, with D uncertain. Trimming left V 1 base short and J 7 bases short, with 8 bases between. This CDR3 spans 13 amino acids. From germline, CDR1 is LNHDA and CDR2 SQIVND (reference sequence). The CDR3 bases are TGTGCCAGTAGTATAGGGGTTGAGCAGCCCCAGCATTTT. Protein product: CASSIGVEQPQHF.

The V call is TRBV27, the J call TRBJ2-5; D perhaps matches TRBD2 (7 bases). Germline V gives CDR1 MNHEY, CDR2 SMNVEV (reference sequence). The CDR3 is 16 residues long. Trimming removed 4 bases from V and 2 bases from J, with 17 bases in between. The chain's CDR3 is CASSYSDGGAQETQYF. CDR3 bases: TGTGCCAGCAGTTACTCGGATGGGGGGGCTCAAGAGACCCAGTACTTC.

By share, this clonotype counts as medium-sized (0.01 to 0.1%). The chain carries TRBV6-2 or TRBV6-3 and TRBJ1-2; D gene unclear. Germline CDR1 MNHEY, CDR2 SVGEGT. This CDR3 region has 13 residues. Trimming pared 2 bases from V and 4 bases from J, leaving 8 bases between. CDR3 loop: CASSYDGSYGYTF. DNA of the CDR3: TGTGCCAGCAGTTACGACGGGTCCTATGGCTACACCTTC.

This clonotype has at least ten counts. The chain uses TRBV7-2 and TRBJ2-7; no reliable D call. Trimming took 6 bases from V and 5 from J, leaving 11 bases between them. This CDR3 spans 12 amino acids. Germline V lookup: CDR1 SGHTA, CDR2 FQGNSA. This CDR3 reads CASRDLGHEQYF. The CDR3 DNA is TGTGCCAGCAGGGACCTTGGCCACGAGCAGTACTTC.

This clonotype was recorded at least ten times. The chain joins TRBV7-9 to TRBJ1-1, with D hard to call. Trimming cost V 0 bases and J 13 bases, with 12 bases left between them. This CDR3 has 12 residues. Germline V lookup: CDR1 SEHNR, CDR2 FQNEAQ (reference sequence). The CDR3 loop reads CASSLARTSGFF. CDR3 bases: TGTGCCAGCAGCTTAGCCCGGACTTCAGGTTTCTTT.

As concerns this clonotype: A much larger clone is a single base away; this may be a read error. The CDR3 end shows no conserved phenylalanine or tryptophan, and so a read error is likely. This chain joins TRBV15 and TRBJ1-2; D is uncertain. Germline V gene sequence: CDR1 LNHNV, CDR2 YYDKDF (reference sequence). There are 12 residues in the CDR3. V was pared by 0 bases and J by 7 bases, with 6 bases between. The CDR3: CATSRDLAGYTS. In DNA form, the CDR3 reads TGTGCCACCAGCAGAGATTTAGCTGGCTACACCTCC.

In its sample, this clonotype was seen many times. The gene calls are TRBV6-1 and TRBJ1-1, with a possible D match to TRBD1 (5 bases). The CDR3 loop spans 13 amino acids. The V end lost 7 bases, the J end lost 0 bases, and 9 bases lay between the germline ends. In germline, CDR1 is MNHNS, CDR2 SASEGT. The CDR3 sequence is CASTRQLNTEAFF. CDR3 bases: TGTGCCAGCACCAGACAGTTGAACACTGAAGCTTTCTTT.

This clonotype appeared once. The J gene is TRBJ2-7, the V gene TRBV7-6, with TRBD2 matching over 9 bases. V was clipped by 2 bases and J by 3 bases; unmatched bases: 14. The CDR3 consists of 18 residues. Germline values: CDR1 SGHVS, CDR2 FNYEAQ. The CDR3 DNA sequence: TGTGCCAGCAGCTTACAGGAGACTAGCGGTAGATCGGACTACGAGCAGTACTTC. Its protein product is CASSLQETSGRSDYEQYF.

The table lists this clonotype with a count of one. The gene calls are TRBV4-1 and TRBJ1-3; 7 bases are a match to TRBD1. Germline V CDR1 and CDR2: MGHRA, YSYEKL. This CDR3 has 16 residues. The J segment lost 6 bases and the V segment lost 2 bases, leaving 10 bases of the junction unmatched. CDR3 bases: TGCGCCAGCAGCCAACCGGGACAGTCTCCGGCAAACACCATATATTTT. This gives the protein CASSQPGQSPANTIYF.

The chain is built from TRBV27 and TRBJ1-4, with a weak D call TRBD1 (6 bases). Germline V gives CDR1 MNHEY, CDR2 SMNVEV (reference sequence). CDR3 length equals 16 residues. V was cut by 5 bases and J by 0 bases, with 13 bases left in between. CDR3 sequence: CASSIGTLATNEKLFF. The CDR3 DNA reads TGTGCCAGCAGTATCGGGACACTTGCAACTAATGAAAAACTGTTTTTT. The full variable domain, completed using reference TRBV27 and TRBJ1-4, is EAQVTQNPRYLITVTGKKLTVTCSQNMNHEYMSWYRQDPGLGLRQIYYSMNVEVTDKGDVPEGYKVSRKEKRNFPLILESPSPNQTSLYFCASSIGTLATNEKLFFGSGTQLSVL.

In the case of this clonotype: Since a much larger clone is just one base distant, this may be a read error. The CDR3 DNA sequence: TGTGCCAGCAGTTCTTTCGACTTCGTGGAGAACACTGGAGCTTTCTTT. Encoded protein: CASSSFDFVENTGAFF. This chain uses TRBV6-2 or TRBV6-3 with TRBJ1-1; no clear D. Germline loops: CDR1 MNHEY, CDR2 SVGEGT. The CDR3 consists of 16 residues.

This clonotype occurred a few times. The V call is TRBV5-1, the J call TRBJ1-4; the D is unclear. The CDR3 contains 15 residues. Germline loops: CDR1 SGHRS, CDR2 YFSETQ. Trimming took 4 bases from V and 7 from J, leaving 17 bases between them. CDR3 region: CASSPGKVFGEKLFF. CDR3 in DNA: TGCGCCAGCAGCCCGGGGAAGGTTTTCGGTGAAAAACTGTTTTTT.

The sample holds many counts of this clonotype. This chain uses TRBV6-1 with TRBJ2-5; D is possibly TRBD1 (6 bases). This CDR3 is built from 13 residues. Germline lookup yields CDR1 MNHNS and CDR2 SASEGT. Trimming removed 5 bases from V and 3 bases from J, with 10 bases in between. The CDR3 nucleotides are TGTGCCAGCAGTCTACAGGGAAAAGAGACCCAGTACTTC. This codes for CASSLQGKETQYF.